What follows describes a single T cell receptor (beta chain). The sample belongs to a study of blood T cell repertoires in COVID-19. Study details: T cells, B-cell-depleted T cells, or PBMCs provided the cDNA or gDNA that served as material.

Assay used: immunoSEQ multiplex PCR; TCRdb lists only in-frame clones, some missing. The profile covers more than 200,000 clones, with 84% appearing a single time and less than 5.5% taken by the ten largest. CDR1 is SNHLY, CDR2 FYNNEI, per germline. The CDR3 consists of 14 residues. The V and J ends lost 10 bases and 9 bases, in that order; junction bases with no gene match: 11. The chain combines TRBV2 with TRBJ2-1; 11 bases match TRBD2. The clonotype comes from a man aged 50 to 60 with active or convalescent COVID-19. Sample: peripheral blood. CDR3 DNA: TGTGCCACCAACGAGGGACTAGCGGCAACTGAGCAGTTCTTC. This sequence encodes CATNEGLAATEQFF.